Listed here are 20 T cell receptor beta chains from one sample, sequenced in a study of radiation and T cells in renal cell carcinoma (dated by TCRdb to about 2020). Receptor libraries were prepared by the immunoSEQ multiplex PCR assay. The source is immuneACCESS, and TCRdb retained only in-frame sequences with V and J called. Part of the clones is not carried over; for the studies checked, unresolved V genes explain less than half of this, and the remainder is unexplained. This sample has 120,000 to 150,000 clones in its table, and less than 90% of those were observed once. The ten largest account for roughly 25% of the sample. Per the publication, the time point label means: baseline pretreatment blood. The sample's treatment or condition label, decoded: 15 Gy SBRT to primary tumor, nephrectomy 4 weeks later. This sample comprised blood, obtained from a patient whose treatment included radiotherapy and nephrectomy. These receptors all come from a woman between 45 and 60 years old with renal cell carcinoma.

This chain uses TRBV28 with TRBJ2-7; D might be TRBD2 (6 bases). The CDR3 is 13 residues long. Germline CDR1 reads MDHEN; CDR2 reads SYDVKM. The V and J ends lost 7 bases and 0 bases respectively, with 10 bases between them. The CDR3 reads CASMAGPSYEQYF. CDR3 nucleotide sequence: TGTGCCAGCATGGCGGGGCCCTCCTACGAGCAGTACTTC. The entire variable domain, with the rest obtained from reference TRBV28 and TRBJ2-7, is as follows: DVKVTQSSRYLVKRTGEKVFLECVQDMDHENMFWYRQDPGLGLRLIYFSYDVKMKEKGDIPEGYSVSREKKERFSLILESASTNQTSMYLCASMAGPSYEQYFGPGTRLTVT.

V gene TRBV4-3 combines with J gene TRBJ2-3; 9 nucleotides line up with TRBD1. V was pared by 0 bases and J by 10 bases, with 8 bases of the junction left unmatched. CDR1 and CDR2 (germline): LGHNA, YSLEER. This CDR3 contains 15 residues. CDR3 in DNA: TGCGCCAGCAGCCAAGATTCTCGGGACAGGGTAGCGCAGTATTTT. It codes for CASSQDSRDRVAQYF.

This clone was found once. The chain couples TRBV19 to TRBJ2-6; possibly TRBD2 for D (5 bases). CDR3 length equals 15 residues. Deletions cut 9 bases from V and 2 bases from J, with 14 bases between. Germline loops: CDR1 LNHDA, CDR2 SQIVND (reference sequence). CDR3 sequence: CASRRPEAGANVLTF. CDR3 nucleotide sequence: TGTGCCAGCCGACGCCCGGAGGCTGGGGCCAACGTCCTGACTTTC.

This clone was recorded once. The rearrangement uses TRBV6-5 and TRBJ2-3; possible D gene TRBD1, 5 bases. There are 16 residues in the CDR3. CDR1 is MNHEY and CDR2 is SVGAGI in the germline V gene. Trimming removed 4 bases from V and 2 bases from J, with 16 bases in between. CDR3 nucleotide sequence: TGTGCCAGCAGTTCATATGCAACAGGATACACAGATACGCAGTATTTT. Translating it yields CASSSYATGYTDTQYF.

CDR3 sequence reads: CASRKQATGTGVLTEAFF. The CDR3 nucleotides read TGTGCCAGTAGGAAACAGGCTACCGGGACAGGGGTCCTCACTGAAGCTTTCTTT. The V gene is TRBV19, the J gene TRBJ1-1, with TRBD1 matching over 10 bases. The CDR3 is 18 amino acids. The V segment lost 6 bases and the J segment 4 bases; nucleotides outside the gene matches: 17. CDR1 and CDR2 from the germline V gene are LNHDA and SQIVND (reference sequence).

The V call is TRBV4-1, the J call TRBJ1-2, with D perhaps TRBD1 (6 bases). Germline V lookup: CDR1 MGHRA, CDR2 YSYEKL. The CDR3 has 16 amino acids. V lost 1 base and J 4 bases, leaving 16 bases between the germline ends. The CDR3 nucleotides are TGCGCCAGCAGCCAAGCGGCTGGGAGGGGGGTCTATGGCTACACCTTC. This encodes CASSQAAGRGVYGYTF.

The gene calls are TRBV2 and TRBJ2-7; 8 bases are a match to TRBD2. The V gene end was trimmed by 6 bases and the J gene end by 2 bases; junction bases not matched to a gene: 6. The CDR3 spans 14 residues. Germline V CDR1 and CDR2: SNHLY, FYNNEI. The CDR3 loop is CASRPGLVAYEQYF. CDR3 nucleotides: TGTGCCAGCAGACCGGGACTAGTGGCCTACGAGCAGTACTTC.

The chain uses TRBV5-1 and TRBJ1-1, with TRBD1 identical over 11 bases. Per the germline V gene, CDR1 is SGHRS and CDR2 is YFSETQ. Losses at the gene ends were 7 bases for V and 5 bases for J; bases not matched to a gene: 10. The CDR3 covers 15 residues. The CDR3 bases are TGCGCCAGCGGTCGGACAGGGGGCGCGGGGACTGAAGCTTTCTTT. It yields the protein CASGRTGGAGTEAFF.

V is TRBV27 and J is TRBJ2-1; D may be TRBD1 (5 bases). V was clipped by 8 bases and J by 0 bases, with 11 bases between them. The CDR3 loop spans 14 amino acids. Per the germline V gene, CDR1 is MNHEY and CDR2 is SMNVEV (reference sequence). CDR3: CASGHESSYNEQFF. Here the CDR3 DNA reads TGTGCCAGCGGACATGAGAGCTCCTACAATGAGCAGTTCTTC.

The J gene is TRBJ2-7, the V gene TRBV7-9, with D maybe TRBD1 (6 bases). Germline loops: CDR1 SEHNR, CDR2 FQNEAQ (reference sequence). The CDR3 has 14 residues. The V end lost 4 bases, the J end lost 1 base, and 11 bases lay between the germline ends. The CDR3 loop is CASSSGAGSYEQYF. For the CDR3, the DNA is TGTGCCAGCAGCTCAGGGGCGGGTTCCTACGAGCAGTACTTC.

The rearrangement joins TRBV5-1 to TRBJ1-6; 9 bases are a match to TRBD1. From germline, CDR1 is SGHRS and CDR2 YFSETQ. Germline trimming cut 3 bases from V and 10 bases from J; bases unmatched to any gene: 11. CDR3 length: 16 residues. In DNA form, the CDR3 reads TGCGCCAGCAGCTCGGGACAGGGTCGGTTCGGATCACCCCTCCACTTT. Translating gives CASSSGQGRFGSPLHF.

The genes are TRBV2 and TRBJ1-4; D gene ambiguous. The germline V and J ends were trimmed by 6 bases and 5 bases, with 16 bases remaining between them. Germline V gene lookup returns CDR1 SNHLY and CDR2 FYNNEI. The CDR3 runs 15 residues. This CDR3 reads CASRAQTQDNEKLFF. CDR3 DNA sequence: TGTGCCAGCAGGGCACAGACACAAGACAATGAAAAACTGTTTTTT. Combining the CDR3 with reference TRBV2 and TRBJ1-4 gives the whole variable domain EPEVTQTPSHQVTQMGQEVILRCVPISNHLYFYWYRQILGQKVEFLVSFYNNEISEKSEIFDDQFSVERPDGSNFTLKIRSTKLEDSAMYFCASRAQTQDNEKLFFGSGTQLSVL.

The V call is TRBV7-2, the J call TRBJ2-1, with no clear D. Germline V lookup: CDR1 SGHTA, CDR2 FQGNSA. This CDR3 comprises 15 residues. The V and J ends lost 1 base and 0 bases respectively, with 7 bases between them. Written as DNA, the CDR3 is TGTGCCAGCAGCTTAGACGCGAGCTCCTACAATGAGCAGTTCTTC. This sequence encodes CASSLDASSYNEQFF.

V usage is TRBV30 and J usage is TRBJ1-5; the match to TRBD1 covers 7 bases. Germline CDR1 is GTSNPN and CDR2 is SVGIG (reference sequence). V trimming: 2 bases; J trimming: 6 bases; junction bases outside the gene matches: 7. The CDR3 is made up of 14 amino acids. CDR3 coding DNA: TGTGCCTGGAGTCTAACAGGGGTGGGTCAGCCCCAGCATTTT. Residues: CAWSLTGVGQPQHF.

The gene calls are TRBV7-2 and TRBJ1-1; possible D gene TRBD1, 5 bases. The CDR3 length is 13 residues. V lost 6 bases and J 1 base, leaving 9 bases between the germline ends. The V gene's germline CDR1 is SGHTA and CDR2 FQGNSA. This CDR3 is CASREDRNTEAFF. CDR3 bases: TGTGCCAGCAGGGAAGACAGGAACACTGAAGCTTTCTTT.

This clone was detected a few times. CDR3 DNA sequence: TGTGCCAGCAGCAGGATCGTAGGCCCCTATGGCTACACCTTC. Protein product: CASSRIVGPYGYTF. The chain joins TRBV6-6 to TRBJ1-2; D not resolved. The CDR3 has 14 residues. Germline V lookup: CDR1 MNHNY, CDR2 SVGAGI (reference sequence). V lost 6 bases to trimming and J lost 4 bases, with 15 bases between them.

The V call is TRBV7-2, the J call TRBJ1-3; 7 bases line up with TRBD1. V shed 5 bases and J 4 bases; nucleotides not matched to a gene: 8. Germline V gene sequence: CDR1 SGHTA, CDR2 FQGNSA. The CDR3 is 15 residues long. The CDR3 bases are TGTGCCAGCAGCCCTCACCCGGGACAGGGAAACACCATATATTTT. Amino acids: CASSPHPGQGNTIYF.

The rearrangement links TRBV6-6 to TRBJ2-7, with 8 bases matching TRBD1. J lost 3 bases, V lost 0 bases, and 4 bases had no gene match. The CDR3 covers 15 residues. CDR1 is MNHNY, CDR2 SVGAGI, per germline (reference sequence). In nucleotides, the CDR3 is TGTGCCAGCAGTTACTCATGGGGACAGGACTACGAGCAGTACTTC. This sequence encodes CASSYSWGQDYEQYF.

The chain joins TRBV30 to TRBJ2-7, with TRBD2 matching 9 bases. Losses at the gene ends were 8 bases for V and 5 bases for J; bases not matched to a gene: 4. Looked up from germline, CDR1 is GTSNPN and CDR2 is SVGIG (reference sequence). The CDR3 loop spans 11 amino acids. This CDR3 is CAGTSWNEQYF. The CDR3, as DNA: TGTGCCGGGACTAGCTGGAACGAGCAGTACTTC.

This sequence joins TRBV9 and TRBJ2-5, with D perhaps TRBD2 (5 bases). Germline assignment: CDR1 SGDLS and CDR2 YYNGEE. The CDR3 length is 14 residues. V was shortened by 0 bases and J by 5 bases, with 11 bases between the two germline ends. The CDR3 loop is CASSVAGVRETQYF. CDR3 DNA sequence: TGTGCCAGCAGCGTAGCCGGGGTGCGGGAGACCCAGTACTTC.